This TCR beta chain stems from a study of lymphopenia after photon versus proton radiotherapy. In the case of this clone: Its antigen is not identified.

General observations from the study: In patients who died, overall survival fell as post-nadir TCR diversity dropped more. Photon-treated patients lost naive T cells and TCR diversity; proton-treated stayed stable.

This CDR3 is built from 16 residues. Trimming cost V 5 bases and J 4 bases; bases outside gene matches: 12. Germline-derived CDR1 and CDR2 are SEHNR and FQNEAQ (reference sequence). Only in-frame clones appear in the TCRdb table, and some are missing; sequencing was by immunoSEQ multiplex PCR. The sample lists 50,000 to 60,000 clones, more than 85% occurring once. The specimen was peripheral blood, collected from a patient treated with photon-based radiotherapy. The chain links TRBV7-9 to TRBJ2-3, with TRBD1 matching over 7 bases. The source is a woman aged 40 to 50 with cholangiocarcinoma. CDR3 in DNA: TGTGCCAGCAGCCCAAAGGTACAGGGGAGAGCAGATACGCAGTATTTT. It encodes CASSPKVQGRADTQYF. Together with reference TRBV7-9 and TRBJ2-3, the CDR3 gives the full variable domain: DTGVSQNPRHKITKRGQNVTFRCDPISEHNRLYWYRQTLGQGPEFLTYFQNEAQLEKSRLLSDRFSAERPKGSFSTLEIQRTEQGDSAMYLCASSPKVQGRADTQYFGPGTRLTVL.